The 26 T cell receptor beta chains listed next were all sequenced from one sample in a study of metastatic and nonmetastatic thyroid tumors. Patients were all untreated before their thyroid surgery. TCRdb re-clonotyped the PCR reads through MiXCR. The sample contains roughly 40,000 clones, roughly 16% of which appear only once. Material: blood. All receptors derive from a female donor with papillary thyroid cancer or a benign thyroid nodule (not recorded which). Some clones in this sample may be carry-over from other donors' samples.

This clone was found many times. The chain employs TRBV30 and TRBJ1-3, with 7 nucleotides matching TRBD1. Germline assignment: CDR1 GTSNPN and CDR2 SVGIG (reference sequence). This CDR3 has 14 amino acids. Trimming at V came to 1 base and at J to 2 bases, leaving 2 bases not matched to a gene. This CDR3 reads CAWSGGTAGNTIYF. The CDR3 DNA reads TGTGCCTGGAGTGGAGGGACAGCTGGAAACACCATATATTTT. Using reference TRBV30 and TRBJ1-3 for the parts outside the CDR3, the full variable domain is SQTIHQWPATLVQPVGSPLSLECTVEGTSNPNLYWYRQAAGRGLQLLFYSVGIGQISSEVPQNLSASRPQDRQFILSSKKLLLSDSGFYLCAWSGGTAGNTIYFGEGSWLTVV.

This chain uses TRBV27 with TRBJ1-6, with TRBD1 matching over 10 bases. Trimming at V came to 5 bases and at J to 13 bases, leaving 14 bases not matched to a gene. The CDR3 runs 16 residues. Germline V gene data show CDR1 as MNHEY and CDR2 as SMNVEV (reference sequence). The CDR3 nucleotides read TGTGCCAGCAGTCCCTGGACAGGGGGGCCGTTAGAGCCCCTCCACTTT. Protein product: CASSPWTGGPLEPLHF.

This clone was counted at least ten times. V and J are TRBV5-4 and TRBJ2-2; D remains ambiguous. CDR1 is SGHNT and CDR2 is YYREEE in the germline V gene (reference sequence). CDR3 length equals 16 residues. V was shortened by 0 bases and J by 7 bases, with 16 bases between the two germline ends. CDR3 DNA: TGTGCCAGCAGCTTGGAATCGAGACGATGGGGCGGGGAGCTGTTTTTT. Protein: CASSLESRRWGGELFF.

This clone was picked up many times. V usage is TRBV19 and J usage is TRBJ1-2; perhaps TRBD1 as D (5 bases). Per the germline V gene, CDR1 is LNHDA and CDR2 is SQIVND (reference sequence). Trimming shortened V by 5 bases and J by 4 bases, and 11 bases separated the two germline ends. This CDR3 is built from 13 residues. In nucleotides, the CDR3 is TGTGCCAGTAGTGGGGACGGAGGCTATGGCTACACCTTC. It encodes CASSGDGGYGYTF.

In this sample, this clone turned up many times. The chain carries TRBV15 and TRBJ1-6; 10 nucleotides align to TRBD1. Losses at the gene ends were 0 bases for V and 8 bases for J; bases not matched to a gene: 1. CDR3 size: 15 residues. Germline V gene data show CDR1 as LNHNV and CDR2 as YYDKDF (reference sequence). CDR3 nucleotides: TGTGCCACCAGCAGAGAAGGGACAGGGGATTCACCCCTCCACTTT. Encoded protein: CATSREGTGDSPLHF.

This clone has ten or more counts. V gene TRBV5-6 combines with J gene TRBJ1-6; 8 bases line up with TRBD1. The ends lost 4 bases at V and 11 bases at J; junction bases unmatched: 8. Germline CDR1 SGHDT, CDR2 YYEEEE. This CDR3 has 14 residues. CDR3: CASSRRTGKAPLHF. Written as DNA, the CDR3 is TGTGCCAGCAGCCGACGGACAGGGAAGGCACCCCTCCACTTT. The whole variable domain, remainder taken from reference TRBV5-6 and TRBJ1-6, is DAGVTQSPTHLIKTRGQQVTLRCSPKSGHDTVSWYQQALGQGPQFIFQYYEEEERQRGNFPDRFSGHQFPNYSSELNVNALLLGDSALYLCASSRRTGKAPLHFGNGTRLTVT.

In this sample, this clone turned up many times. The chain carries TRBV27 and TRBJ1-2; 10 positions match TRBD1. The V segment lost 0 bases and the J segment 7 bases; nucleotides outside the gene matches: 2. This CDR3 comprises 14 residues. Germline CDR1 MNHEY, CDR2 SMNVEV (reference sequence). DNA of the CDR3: TGTGCCAGCAGTTTATCCGGGACAGGGGTTGGCTACACCTTC. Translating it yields CASSLSGTGVGYTF.

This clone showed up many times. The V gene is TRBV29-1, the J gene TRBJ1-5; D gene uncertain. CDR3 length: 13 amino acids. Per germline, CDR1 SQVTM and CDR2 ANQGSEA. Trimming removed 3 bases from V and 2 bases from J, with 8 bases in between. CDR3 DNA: TGCAGCGTTGAGATAACACGCAATCAGCCCCAGCATTTT. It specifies CSVEITRNQPQHF.

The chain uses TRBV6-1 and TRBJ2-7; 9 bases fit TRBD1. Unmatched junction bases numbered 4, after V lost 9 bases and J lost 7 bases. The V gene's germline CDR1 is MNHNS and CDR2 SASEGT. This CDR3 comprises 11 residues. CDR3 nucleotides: TGTGCCAGTGGGACAGGGAAAGAGCAGTACTTC. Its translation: CASGTGKEQYF.

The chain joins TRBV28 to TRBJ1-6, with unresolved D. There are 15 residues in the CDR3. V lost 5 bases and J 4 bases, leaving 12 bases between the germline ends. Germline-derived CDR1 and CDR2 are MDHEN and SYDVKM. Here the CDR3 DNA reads TGTGCCAGCAGTACTACCCCTGTTTATAATTCACCCCTCCACTTT. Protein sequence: CASSTTPVYNSPLHF. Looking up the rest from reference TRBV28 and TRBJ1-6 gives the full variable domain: DVKVTQSSRYLVKRTGEKVFLECVQDMDHENMFWYRQDPGLGLRLIYFSYDVKMKEKGDIPEGYSVSREKKERFSLILESASTNQTSMYLCASSTTPVYNSPLHFGNGTRLTVT.

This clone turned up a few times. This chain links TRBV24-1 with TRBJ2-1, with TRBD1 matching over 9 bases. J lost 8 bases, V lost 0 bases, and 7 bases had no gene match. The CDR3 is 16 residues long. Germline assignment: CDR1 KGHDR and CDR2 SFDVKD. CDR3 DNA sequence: TGTGCCACCAGTGATTTGTCCGGGACAGGGAGTTATGAGCAGTTCTTC. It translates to CATSDLSGTGSYEQFF.

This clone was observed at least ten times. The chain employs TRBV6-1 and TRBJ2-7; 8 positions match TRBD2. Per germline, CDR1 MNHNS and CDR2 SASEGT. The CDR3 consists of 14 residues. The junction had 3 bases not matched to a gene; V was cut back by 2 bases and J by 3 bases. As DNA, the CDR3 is TGTGCCAGCAGTGAAACTAGCGGACTCTACGAGCAGTACTTC. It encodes CASSETSGLYEQYF.

CDR3 nucleotide sequence: TGCAGTGCTAGAGATCGCGGGAATAGCGGGAGTTGGGATGAGCAGTTCTTC. It specifies CSARDRGNSGSWDEQFF. V gene TRBV20-1 combines with J gene TRBJ2-1, with TRBD2 matching over 9 bases. Germline V lookup: CDR1 DFQATT, CDR2 SNEGSKA (reference sequence). The CDR3 covers 17 residues. J gave up 8 bases and V 0 bases, and 14 bases lay outside the gene matches.

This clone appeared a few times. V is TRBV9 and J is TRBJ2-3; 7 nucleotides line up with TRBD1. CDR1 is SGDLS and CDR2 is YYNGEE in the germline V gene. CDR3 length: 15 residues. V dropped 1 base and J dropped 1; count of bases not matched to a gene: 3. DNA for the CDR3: TGTGCCAGCAGCGTACGACAGGGAGGCACAGATACGCAGTATTTT. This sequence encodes CASSVRQGGTDTQYF.

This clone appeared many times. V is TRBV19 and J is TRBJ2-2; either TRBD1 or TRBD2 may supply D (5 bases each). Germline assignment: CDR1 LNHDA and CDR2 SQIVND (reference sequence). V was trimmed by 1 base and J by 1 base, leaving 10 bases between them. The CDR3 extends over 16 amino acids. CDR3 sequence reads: CASSIAGTLNTGELFF. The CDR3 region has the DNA TGTGCCAGTAGTATAGCTGGGACGCTGAACACCGGGGAGCTGTTTTTT.

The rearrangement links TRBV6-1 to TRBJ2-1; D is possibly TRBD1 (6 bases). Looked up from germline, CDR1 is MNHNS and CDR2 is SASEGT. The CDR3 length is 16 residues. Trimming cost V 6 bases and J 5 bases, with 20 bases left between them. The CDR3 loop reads CASRAGAGVDHNEQFF. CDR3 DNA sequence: TGTGCCAGCAGAGCAGGCGCAGGGGTCGATCACAATGAGCAGTTCTTC.

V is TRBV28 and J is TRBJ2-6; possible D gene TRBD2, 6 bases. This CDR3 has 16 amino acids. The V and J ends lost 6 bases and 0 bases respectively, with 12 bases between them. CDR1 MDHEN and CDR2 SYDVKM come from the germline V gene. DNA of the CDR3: TGTGCCAGCAGCCGCGGGGTTTTCTCTGGGGCCAACGTCCTGACTTTC. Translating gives CASSRGVFSGANVLTF.

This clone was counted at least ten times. CDR3 sequence reads: CASSYSTADPNLDTQYF. In DNA form, the CDR3 reads TGTGCCAGCAGTTACTCCACGGCTGATCCTAACCTAGATACGCAGTATTTT. The chain recombines TRBV6-2 or TRBV6-3 with TRBJ2-3; D unclear. Germline lookup yields CDR1 MNHEY and CDR2 SVGEGT. Between the trimmed V and J ends, which lost 0 bases and 5 bases, there was a span of 18 bases. This CDR3 spans 17 amino acids.

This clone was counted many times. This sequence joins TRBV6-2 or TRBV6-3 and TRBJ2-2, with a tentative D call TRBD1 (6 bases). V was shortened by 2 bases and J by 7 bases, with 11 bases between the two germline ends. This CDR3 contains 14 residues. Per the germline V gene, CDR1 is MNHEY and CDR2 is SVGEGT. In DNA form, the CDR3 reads TGTGCCAGCAGTTACGCAGGGGAACACGGGGAGCTGTTTTTT. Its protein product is CASSYAGEHGELFF.

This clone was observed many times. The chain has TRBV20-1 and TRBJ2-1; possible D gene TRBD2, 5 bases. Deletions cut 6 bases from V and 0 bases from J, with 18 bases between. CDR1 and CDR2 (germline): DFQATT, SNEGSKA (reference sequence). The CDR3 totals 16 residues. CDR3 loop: CSAVSRALRSYNEQFF. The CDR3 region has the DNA TGCAGTGCAGTATCGCGGGCTCTCCGCTCCTACAATGAGCAGTTCTTC.

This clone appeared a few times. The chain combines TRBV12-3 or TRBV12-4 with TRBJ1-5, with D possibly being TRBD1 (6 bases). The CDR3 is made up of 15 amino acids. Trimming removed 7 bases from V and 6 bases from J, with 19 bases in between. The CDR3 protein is CASTPGTRKSQPQHF. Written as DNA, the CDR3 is TGTGCCAGCACCCCAGGGACACGGAAGAGTCAGCCCCAGCATTTT.

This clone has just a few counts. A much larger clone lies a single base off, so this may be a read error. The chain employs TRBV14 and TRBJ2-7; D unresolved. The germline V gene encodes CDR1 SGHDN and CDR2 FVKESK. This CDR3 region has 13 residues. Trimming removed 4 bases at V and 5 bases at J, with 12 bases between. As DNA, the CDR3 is TGTGCCAGCAGCCCCTGGGTCGGCCACGAGCAGTACTTC. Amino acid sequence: CASSPWVGHEQYF.

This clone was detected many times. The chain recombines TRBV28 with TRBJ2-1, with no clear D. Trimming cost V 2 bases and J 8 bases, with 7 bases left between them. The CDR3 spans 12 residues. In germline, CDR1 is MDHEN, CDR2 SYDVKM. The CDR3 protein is CASSLDPDEQFF. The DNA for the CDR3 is TGTGCCAGCAGTTTAGACCCCGATGAGCAGTTCTTC. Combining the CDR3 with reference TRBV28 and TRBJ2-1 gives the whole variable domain DVKVTQSSRYLVKRTGEKVFLECVQDMDHENMFWYRQDPGLGLRLIYFSYDVKMKEKGDIPEGYSVSREKKERFSLILESASTNQTSMYLCASSLDPDEQFFGPGTRLTVL.

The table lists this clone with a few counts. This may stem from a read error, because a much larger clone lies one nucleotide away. This chain's CDR3 is CAISRTGEFQPQHF. The CDR3, as DNA: TGTGCCATCAGTCGGACAGGGGAGTTCCAGCCCCAGCATTTT. The chain uses TRBV27 and TRBJ1-5; 9 bases are shared with TRBD1. Germline assignment: CDR1 MNHEY and CDR2 SMNVEV (reference sequence). The CDR3 consists of 14 residues.

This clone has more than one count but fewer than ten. CDR3 nucleotide sequence: TGTGCCAGCAGTCCCTCCACGAACACCGGGGAGCTGTTTTTT. This codes for CASSPSTNTGELFF. This sequence joins TRBV28 and TRBJ2-2; the D is unclear. V was cut by 5 bases and J by 0 bases, with 7 bases left in between. This CDR3 has 14 residues. In germline, CDR1 is MDHEN, CDR2 SYDVKM. Full variable domain (outside the CDR3, taken from reference TRBV28 and TRBJ2-2): DVKVTQSSRYLVKRTGEKVFLECVQDMDHENMFWYRQDPGLGLRLIYFSYDVKMKEKGDIPEGYSVSREKKERFSLILESASTNQTSMYLCASSPSTNTGELFFGEGSRLTVL.

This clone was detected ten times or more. The CDR3 bases are TGCAGTGCAACTAAGGTCTCGGGACAAGGAAATGAGCAGTTCTTC. Protein sequence: CSATKVSGQGNEQFF. This sequence joins TRBV20-1 and TRBJ2-1; tentatively, D is TRBD1 (6 bases). The CDR3 extends over 15 amino acids. Trimming pared 6 bases from V and 7 bases from J, leaving 22 bases between. Germline V gene data show CDR1 as DFQATT and CDR2 as SNEGSKA (reference sequence).